What follows are 31 T cell receptor beta chains derived from one specimen sequenced in a study of identical twins. Using its own MiXCR run on the 5' RACE reads, TCRdb lists one record per CDR3 protein. The table shows a few hundred thousand distinct CDR3 sequences, with approximately 13% occurring only once. The same specimen was also included in a second study, on yellow fever vaccine responses in identical twins.

What was sequenced was CD8+ T cells sorted from blood. These receptors were collected from a woman aged 18-29 years in good health.

This clonotype has just a few counts. The V call is TRBV2, the J call TRBJ2-1; D gene uncertain. This CDR3 comprises 16 residues. The germline gives CDR1 SNHLY, CDR2 FYNNEI. The V end was cut by 1 base, the J end by 4 bases, with 14 bases between. The CDR3 is CASSEGRATLYNEQFF. CDR3 coding DNA: TGTGCCAGCAGTGAAGGACGAGCGACATTATACAATGAGCAGTTCTTC.

The J gene is TRBJ2-3, the V gene TRBV28; D unresolved. CDR3 length: 14 amino acids. Trimming removed 6 bases at V and 5 bases at J, with 15 bases between. CDR1 is MDHEN, CDR2 SYDVKM, per germline. CDR3 coding DNA: TGTGCCAGCAGCTCAAGTGAGCCCAGAGATACGCAGTATTTT. This sequence encodes CASSSSEPRDTQYF.

The chain combines TRBV28 with TRBJ1-5; TRBD1 is a possible D gene (6 bases). The germline CDR1 and CDR2 sequences are MDHEN and SYDVKM. The CDR3 totals 16 residues. The V gene lost 6 bases and the J gene lost 0 bases, with 15 bases spanning the gap. The CDR3 DNA follows: TGTGCCAGCAGGTACCGACAGGCCGATAGCAATCAGCCCCAGCATTTT. Translation: CASRYRQADSNQPQHF.

This clonotype occurred a few times. The CDR3 sequence: CASSSSGRAYEQYF. In nucleotides, the CDR3 is TGTGCCAGCAGTTCCAGCGGGAGGGCCTACGAGCAGTACTTC. V usage is TRBV27 and J usage is TRBJ2-7, with 10 nucleotides matching TRBD2. The CDR3 runs 14 residues. Germline V lookup: CDR1 MNHEY, CDR2 SMNVEV (reference sequence). The V gene end was trimmed by 4 bases and the J gene end by 2 bases; junction bases not matched to a gene: 2.

This clonotype has more than one count but fewer than ten. This chain connects TRBV5-1 to TRBJ2-7, with D unresolved. CDR1 is SGHRS and CDR2 is YFSETQ in the germline V gene. CDR3 length: 11 amino acids. V lost 8 bases, J lost 6 bases, and 12 bases lay in between. CDR3 protein: CASQRSIEQYV. In DNA, the CDR3 is TGCGCCAGTCAGCGATCGATCGAGCAGTACGTC.

This clonotype was recorded a few times. The genes are TRBV27 and TRBJ2-7; the D gene is possibly TRBD1 (5 bases). This CDR3 comprises 14 residues. Between the trimmed V and J ends, which lost 5 bases and 3 bases, there was a span of 14 bases. CDR1 is MNHEY and CDR2 is SMNVEV in the germline V gene (reference sequence). The CDR3 DNA sequence: TGTGCCAGCAGTGAGCTCAGGGCAGGCTACGAGCAGTACTTC. Translated, it gives CASSELRAGYEQYF.

The genes are TRBV11-2 and TRBJ2-7, with D perhaps TRBD1 or TRBD2 (5 bases each). V lost 1 base and J 0 bases, leaving 10 bases between the germline ends. The CDR3 is 15 residues long. The V gene's germline CDR1 is SGHAT and CDR2 FQNNGV. CDR3 residues: CASSLALGGSYEQYV. The CDR3, as DNA: TGTGCCAGCAGCTTAGCGCTTGGGGGCTCCTACGAGCAGTACGTC.

This sequence joins TRBV29-1 and TRBJ1-1; 11 bases line up with TRBD1. Trimming removed 7 bases from V and 1 base from J; junction bases left unmatched: 5. CDR3 length: 14 amino acids. Germline loops: CDR1 SQVTM, CDR2 ANQGSEA. The CDR3 nucleotides read TGCAGCGGAGCTGGGACAGGGGGGAACACTGAAGCTTTCTTT. Its translation is CSGAGTGGNTEAFF.

The chain recombines TRBV24-1 with TRBJ2-1; D gene uncertain. V was pared by 5 bases and J by 9 bases, with 7 bases between. CDR1 and CDR2 (germline): KGHDR, SFDVKD. This CDR3 spans 11 amino acids. The CDR3 DNA is TGTGCCACCAGTGTTTGGGGTGAGCAGTTCTTC. Translating gives CATSVWGEQFF.

The rearrangement uses TRBV27 and TRBJ2-2, with D perhaps matching TRBD1 (6 bases). The ends were cut back, 4 bases at V and 3 bases at J, with 12 bases in the middle. The CDR3 has 15 residues. Germline assignment: CDR1 MNHEY and CDR2 SMNVEV (reference sequence). The CDR3 sequence: CASSSPRTDTGELFF. In nucleotides, the CDR3 is TGTGCCAGCAGTTCCCCACGGACAGACACCGGGGAGCTGTTTTTT.

The chain is built from TRBV24-1 and TRBJ2-7; D is undetermined. The CDR3 covers 17 residues. The germline V gene has CDR1 KGHDR and CDR2 SFDVKD. V lost 5 bases and J lost 1, with 20 bases in between. The CDR3 DNA reads as TGTGCCACCAGTGGGCAACACCGTGATATTTATTCCTACGAGCAGTACGTC. It encodes CATSGQHRDIYSYEQYV.

This clonotype has only a few counts. The gene calls are TRBV9 and TRBJ2-7; D could derive from TRBD1 or TRBD2 (5 bases each). V was shortened by 2 bases and J by 0 bases, with 18 bases between the two germline ends. The CDR3 length is 17 residues. CDR1 is SGDLS and CDR2 is YYNGEE in the germline V gene. In DNA form, the CDR3 reads TGTGCCAGCAGCGTCAGCCCTCGGTCAGGGAGCTCCTACGAGCAGTACTTC. Translating gives CASSVSPRSGSSYEQYF. The whole variable domain, filled in from reference TRBV9 and TRBJ2-7, reads DSGVTQTPKHLITATGQRVTLRCSPRSGDLSVYWYQQSLDQGLQFLIQYYNGEERAKGNILERFSAQQFPDLHSELNLSSLELGDSALYFCASSVSPRSGSSYEQYFGPGTRLTVT.

This rearrangement joins TRBV6-1 to TRBJ2-3; D is undetermined. This CDR3 spans 13 amino acids. In germline, CDR1 is MNHNS, CDR2 SASEGT. Trimming took 3 bases from V and 4 from J, leaving 8 bases between them. The CDR3 DNA follows: TGTGCCAGCAGTGATCGGCCCGCAGATACGCAGTATTTT. Translation: CASSDRPADTQYF.

This clonotype was picked up a small number of times. The genes are TRBV12-3 or TRBV12-4 and TRBJ2-1, with 11 bases fitting TRBD2. With 7 bases clipped from V and 5 bases from J, the junction kept 7 bases outside the gene matches. This CDR3 contains 15 residues. The CDR3 spells CASTPTSGTHNEQFF. The CDR3 nucleotides are TGTGCCAGCACCCCGACTAGCGGGACCCACAATGAGCAGTTCTTC.

This clonotype appeared many times. A read error may produce the germline difference seen at one junction end. The gene calls are TRBV12-3 or TRBV12-4 and TRBJ2-1, with TRBD2 matching 10 bases. The CDR3 length is 14 residues. CDR3 loop: CASSIAGGYNEQFF. CDR3 DNA: TGTGCCAGCAGTATAGCGGGGGGCTACAATGAGCAGTTCTTC.

This clonotype was observed a few times. The chain combines TRBV20-1 with TRBJ2-2, with 14 bases that match TRBD2. Losses at the gene ends were 5 bases for V and 4 bases for J; bases not matched to a gene: 21. This CDR3 contains 21 residues. Germline V gene data show CDR1 as DFQATT and CDR2 as SNEGSKA (reference sequence). CDR3 protein: CSAQPSPGLAGVTSGTGELFF. In DNA, the CDR3 is TGCAGTGCTCAACCATCCCCGGGACTAGCGGGGGTTACCTCGGGCACCGGGGAGCTGTTTTTT.

V usage is TRBV20-1 and J usage is TRBJ1-2, with D uncertain. V gave up 5 bases and J gave up 4 bases, with 14 bases separating them. This CDR3 contains 13 residues. The germline V gene has CDR1 DFQATT and CDR2 SNEGSKA (reference sequence). In DNA form, the CDR3 reads TGCAGTGCTCCTAGGACGGACTCCTATGGCTACACCTTC. Its translation: CSAPRTDSYGYTF.

The CDR3 loop is CATSGTEDEQFF. The CDR3 coding sequence is TGTGCCACCAGTGGGACGGAGGATGAGCAGTTCTTC. The rearrangement links TRBV24-1 to TRBJ2-1, with a tentative D call TRBD2 (5 bases). V lost 5 bases, J lost 8 bases, and 9 bases lay in between. CDR3 size: 12 residues. CDR1 is KGHDR, CDR2 SFDVKD, per germline.

This clonotype was recorded at least ten times. The rearrangement joins TRBV6-1 to TRBJ2-3; D perhaps matches TRBD2 (6 bases). The CDR3 loop spans 14 amino acids. The germline CDR1 and CDR2 sequences are MNHNS and SASEGT. V was cut by 5 bases and J by 2 bases, with 11 bases left in between. The CDR3 DNA reads as TGTGCCAGCAGTCTCGGCGGGAACACAGATACGCAGTATTTT. The encoded protein is CASSLGGNTDTQYF.

This clonotype has a handful of counts. This sequence joins TRBV6-5 and TRBJ1-2; 7 bases align to TRBD1. In germline, CDR1 is MNHEY, CDR2 SVGAGI. V was clipped by 0 bases and J by 4 bases; unmatched bases: 5. This CDR3 contains 15 residues. The CDR3, as DNA: TGTGCCAGCAGTTACTCGGTGAAGGGGGCCTATGGCTACACCTTC. It specifies CASSYSVKGAYGYTF.

The chain combines TRBV5-5 with TRBJ1-4; possible D gene TRBD1, 5 bases. The CDR3 covers 14 residues. CDR1 and CDR2 from the germline V gene are SGHKS and YYEKEE (reference sequence). The ends were cut back, 0 bases at V and 3 bases at J, with 6 bases in the middle. CDR3: CASSLVQANEKLFF. In nucleotides, the CDR3 is TGTGCCAGCAGCTTGGTACAGGCTAATGAAAAACTGTTTTTT.

This clonotype has at least ten counts. The V gene is TRBV28, the J gene TRBJ2-7; D may be TRBD1 or TRBD2 (6 bases each). The length of the CDR3 is 14 residues. Deletions cut 6 bases from V and 4 bases from J, with 16 bases between. CDR1 MDHEN and CDR2 SYDVKM come from the germline V gene. CDR3 protein: CASSPYTGTYEQYF. The CDR3 nucleotides are TGTGCCAGCAGCCCCTATACAGGGACTTACGAGCAGTACTTC.

This chain links TRBV2 with TRBJ2-1; TRBD2 is a possible D gene (6 bases). The ends were cut back, 2 bases at V and 4 bases at J, with 15 bases in the middle. This CDR3 spans 16 amino acids. Germline V gene data show CDR1 as SNHLY and CDR2 as FYNNEI. The chain's CDR3 is CASSERFGTLYNEQFF. CDR3 bases: TGTGCCAGCAGTGAACGATTCGGGACTCTTTACAATGAGCAGTTCTTC.

The gene calls are TRBV4-1 and TRBJ2-2; D may be TRBD2 (6 bases). Germline CDR1 and CDR2: MGHRA and YSYEKL. The CDR3 loop spans 18 amino acids. V lost 2 bases and J 1 base, leaving 17 bases between the germline ends. This CDR3 is CASSQPPGATENTGELFF. The CDR3 nucleotides are TGCGCCAGCAGCCAACCGCCGGGAGCAACAGAGAACACCGGGGAGCTGTTTTTT.

This clonotype has a handful of counts. This chain connects TRBV5-6 to TRBJ2-7; the D call may be TRBD1 or TRBD2 (5 bases each). This CDR3 comprises 15 residues. The V end lost 3 bases, the J end lost 2 bases, and 15 bases lay between the germline ends. CDR1 and CDR2 (germline): SGHDT, YYEEEE. The CDR3, as DNA: TGTGCCAGCAGCTATGAGGGCCGGACACCCTACGAGCAGTACGTC. Translating it yields CASSYEGRTPYEQYV.

In this sample, this clonotype turned up a few times. The rearrangement links TRBV7-9 to TRBJ2-5, with TRBD1 matching 8 bases. This CDR3 region has 14 residues. The germline V gene encodes CDR1 SEHNR and CDR2 FQNEAQ (reference sequence). J was trimmed by 0 bases and V by 4 bases; bases with no gene match: 1. The CDR3 spells CASSSDRDQETQYF. In DNA form, the CDR3 reads TGTGCCAGCAGCTCGGACAGGGACCAAGAGACCCAGTACTTC. Full variable domain (rest looked up from reference TRBV7-9 and TRBJ2-5): DTGVSQNPRHKITKRGQNVTFRCDPISEHNRLYWYRQTLGQGPEFLTYFQNEAQLEKSRLLSDRFSAERPKGSFSTLEIQRTEQGDSAMYLCASSSDRDQETQYFGPGTRLLVL.

This clonotype has only a few counts. The chain has TRBV12-3 or TRBV12-4 and TRBJ1-2; D is unclear. Trimming removed 4 bases at V and 1 base at J, with 7 bases between. The CDR3 totals 13 residues. CDR3 nucleotides: TGTGCCAGCAGTTCTCCGTATAACTATGGCTACACCTTC. Translation: CASSSPYNYGYTF.

V usage is TRBV3-1 and J usage is TRBJ2-2; 8 bases agree with TRBD1. With 8 bases clipped from V and 6 bases from J, the junction kept 14 bases outside the gene matches. Germline CDR1 LGHDT, CDR2 YNNKEL (reference sequence). The CDR3 consists of 16 residues. CDR3 DNA: TGTGCCAGCTGCGCAAGGACAGGGATGTTTCCCGGGGAGCTGTTTTTT. Its translation: CASCARTGMFPGELFF.

The rearrangement uses TRBV24-1 and TRBJ2-7, with D tentatively TRBD1 or TRBD2 (5 bases each). V was clipped by 11 bases and J by 2 bases, with 18 bases between them. The germline V gene encodes CDR1 KGHDR and CDR2 SFDVKD. The CDR3 is 14 residues long. In DNA form, the CDR3 reads TGTGCCATCCAACCACGGGACCGCACCTACGAGCAGTACTTC. Translating gives CAIQPRDRTYEQYF.

This clonotype turned up a few times. This chain connects TRBV12-5 to TRBJ1-1, with D perhaps TRBD1 (6 bases). This CDR3 comprises 20 residues. Germline V gene data show CDR1 as LGHNT and CDR2 as FRNRAP. V was clipped by 0 bases and J by 4 bases, with 27 bases between them. The CDR3 region has the DNA TGTGCTAGTGGTTTGGTACAAACAGGGTCCCGTGGATTGTTGAGCACTGAAGCTTTCTTT. Its translation: CASGLVQTGSRGLLSTEAFF. Drawing the rest from reference TRBV12-5 and TRBJ1-1, the complete variable domain is DARVTQTPRHKVTEMGQEVTMRCQPILGHNTVFWYRQTMMQGLELLAYFRNRAPLDDSGMPKDRFSAEMPDATLATLKIQPSEPRDSAVYFCASGLVQTGSRGLLSTEAFFGQGTRLTVV.

The rearrangement links TRBV21-1 to TRBJ2-7; TRBD1 is the table's D call, not checked against the DNA. TRBV21-1 is a recognized pseudogene. This CDR3 has 15 amino acids. The chain's CDR3 is CASSQAGGALNEQYF. The CDR3 nucleotides are TGTGCCAGCAGCCAGGCCGGGGGGGCGCTGAACGAGCAGTACTTC.